The 16 T cell receptor beta chains listed next were all sequenced from one sample in a study of blood T cells in healthy people across ages. PCR was performed a second time for roughly 7 to 11 cycles using a sample-barcoded 5' primer and a J-beta primer mix. TCRdb reprocessed the 5' RACE reads with MiXCR, giving one entry per CDR3 protein. The table has around 690,000 distinct CDR3 sequences, about 53% seen once. The sample consisted of blood. The receptor source for this set is a man in his 60s in good health.

This clonotype was seen only a few times. The chain is built from TRBV7-2 and TRBJ1-2; possibly TRBD1 for D (5 bases). The length of the CDR3 is 14 residues. Germline V gene lookup returns CDR1 SGHTA and CDR2 FQGNSA. V was cut by 5 bases and J by 5 bases, with 15 bases left in between. This CDR3 reads CASSLPGRGYGYTF. The CDR3 DNA is TGTGCCAGCAGCCTGCCGGGGCGTGGGTATGGCTACACCTTC.

The chain carries TRBV29-1 and TRBJ2-5, with D perhaps matching TRBD1 (5 bases). The V gene lost 7 bases and the J gene lost 6 bases, with 15 bases spanning the gap. CDR1 and CDR2 (germline): SQVTM, ANQGSEA. CDR3 size: 12 residues. CDR3 residues: CSGQGFGQTQYF. CDR3 coding DNA: TGCAGCGGCCAGGGATTCGGGCAGACCCAGTACTTC.

This chain uses TRBV4-1 with TRBJ2-1, with no clear D. Germline V lookup: CDR1 MGHRA, CDR2 YSYEKL. Between the trimmed V and J ends, which lost 0 bases and 1 base, there was a span of 7 bases. The CDR3 contains 15 residues. The CDR3 is CASSQELESYNEQFF. CDR3 DNA: TGCGCCAGCAGCCAAGAGTTAGAATCCTACAATGAGCAGTTCTTC.

The rearrangement uses TRBV2 and TRBJ2-1, with D maybe TRBD2 (5 bases). CDR1 is SNHLY, CDR2 FYNNEI, per germline. The length of the CDR3 is 13 residues. V gave up 4 bases and J gave up 4 bases, with 8 bases separating them. CDR3 sequence (DNA): TGTGCCAGCAGTGTGTGGACTTACAATGAGCAGTTCTTC. Its protein is CASSVWTYNEQFF.

The chain uses TRBV2 and TRBJ2-1; 8 nucleotides match TRBD2. The CDR3 extends over 15 amino acids. The V segment lost 8 bases and the J segment 3 bases; nucleotides outside the gene matches: 9. The germline CDR1 and CDR2 sequences are SNHLY and FYNNEI. The CDR3: CASSGGGPDYNEQFF. CDR3 sequence (DNA): TGTGCCAGCTCTGGCGGGGGGCCGGACTACAATGAGCAGTTCTTC.

V gene TRBV29-1 combines with J gene TRBJ2-7, with 10 bases aligning to TRBD1. Trimming at V came to 6 bases and at J to 3 bases, leaving 5 bases not matched to a gene. The CDR3 is made up of 13 amino acids. The germline CDR1 and CDR2 sequences are SQVTM and ANQGSEA. CDR3 loop: CSVTRTGGYEQYF. Written as DNA, the CDR3 is TGCAGCGTCACCCGGACAGGGGGCTACGAGCAGTACTTC.

In this sample, this clonotype turned up once. The CDR3 coding sequence is TGCAGTGCTAGTAGGGCAGGGGCTCTCAATGAGCAGTTCTTC. It translates to CSASRAGALNEQFF. V gene TRBV20-1 combines with J gene TRBJ2-1; D may be TRBD1 (6 bases). The length of the CDR3 is 14 residues. With 3 bases removed from V and 6 bases from J, the gap between germline ends came to 15 bases. In germline, CDR1 is DFQATT, CDR2 SNEGSKA (reference sequence).

This clonotype occurred many times. Being one base from a much bigger clone, this may be a read error. The chain employs TRBV29-1 and TRBJ2-4; 9 positions agree with TRBD2. The CDR3 loop spans 14 amino acids. V was clipped by 7 bases and J by 7 bases; unmatched bases: 11. In germline, CDR1 is SQVTM, CDR2 ANQGSEA. CDR3 in amino acids: CSAKPRAGGNIQYF. The CDR3 coding sequence is TGCAGCGCCAAGCCGAGAGCGGGGGGCAACATTCAGTACTTC.

This clonotype has more than one count but fewer than ten. This sequence joins TRBV6-2 or TRBV6-3 and TRBJ2-7; 7 positions agree with TRBD2. Trimming took 0 bases from V and 1 from J; bases not matched to a gene: 12. Germline V lookup: CDR1 MNHEY, CDR2 SVGEGT. This CDR3 contains 18 residues. CDR3 DNA sequence: TGTGCCAGCAGTTACTCAAGGGCCCGGGGAGGGGCGTCCTACGAGCAGTACTTC. It yields the protein CASSYSRARGGASYEQYF.

The J gene is TRBJ2-5, the V gene TRBV18; 10 bases match TRBD2. With V trimmed by 4 bases and J by 5 bases, 10 bases remained unmatched. The CDR3 runs 16 residues. Germline V gene sequence: CDR1 KGHSH, CDR2 LQKENI. CDR3 sequence (DNA): TGTGCCAGCTCACGACAACCGGGACTAGCGATGGAGACCCAGTACTTC. Translated: CASSRQPGLAMETQYF.

The chain uses TRBV9 and TRBJ1-2; 7 nucleotides match TRBD1. V lost 3 bases and J lost 9; bases outside the gene matches: 5. Germline lookup yields CDR1 SGDLS and CDR2 YYNGEE. CDR3 length: 12 amino acids. For the CDR3, the DNA is TGTGCCAGCAGCGCGTGGGGACAGAGCTACACCTTC. It yields the protein CASSAWGQSYTF.

This sequence joins TRBV6-2 or TRBV6-3 and TRBJ2-7; D is ambiguous. This CDR3 has 13 amino acids. Trimming shortened V by 6 bases and J by 5 bases, and 14 bases separated the two germline ends. Germline lookup yields CDR1 MNHEY and CDR2 SVGEGT. CDR3 sequence reads: CASRPNRVHEQYF. The CDR3 DNA reads TGTGCCAGCAGGCCCAATAGGGTCCACGAGCAGTACTTC.

This clonotype was seen only a few times. The V and J genes are TRBV6-5 and TRBJ2-5; D uncertain. Trimming left V 6 bases short and J 1 base short, with 12 bases between. CDR1 and CDR2 (germline): MNHEY, SVGAGI. The CDR3 covers 14 residues. The CDR3 reads CASRLYRSQETQYF. DNA of the CDR3: TGTGCCAGCAGACTTTATAGGTCCCAAGAGACCCAGTACTTC.

As to this clonotype: One junction end disagrees with the germline gene, perhaps due to a read error. This chain uses TRBV6-2 or TRBV6-3 with TRBJ1-1; TRBD1 matches at 8 bases. The V gene's germline CDR1 is MNHEY and CDR2 SVGEGT. The CDR3 runs 13 residues. This CDR3 is CVSSQQGQGEAFF. Here the CDR3 DNA reads TGTGTCAGCAGCCAACAAGGACAGGGAGAAGCTTTCTTT.

This chain uses TRBV20-1 with TRBJ2-5, with D possibly being TRBD1 (6 bases). V dropped 6 bases and J dropped 1 base, with 21 bases sitting between them. CDR1 is DFQATT and CDR2 is SNEGSKA in the germline V gene (reference sequence). CDR3 size: 16 residues. CDR3 sequence: CSALNRARIFQETQYF. As DNA, the CDR3 is TGCAGTGCCCTCAACAGGGCCCGGATATTCCAAGAGACCCAGTACTTC.

V gene TRBV6-6 combines with J gene TRBJ1-6; D gene unclear. CDR1 and CDR2 (germline): MNHNY, SVGAGI (reference sequence). Trimming took off 10 bases at V and 7 bases at J, with 14 bases between the two ends. This CDR3 region has 13 residues. The CDR3 DNA is TGTGCCATCACGGGAGGGCCCAATTCACCCCTCCACTTT. This codes for CAITGGPNSPLHF.